This T cell receptor (beta chain) was recorded in a study of cytomegalovirus exposure and HLA in healthy donors. The PCR was carried out with 60 Vbeta primers and 13 Jbeta primers. Clones were read by immunoSEQ multiplex PCR, and TCRdb kept only the in-frame ones, dropping some. The sample lists around 230,000 clones, approximately 78% seen once, with less than 0.6% in the top ten. Only a few counts were recorded for this clone. This TCR came from a boy aged 5-17 years in good health and CMV-seronegative. Sequencing input: PBMCs.

CDR3 DNA: TGTGCCAGCAGCTTAGGGGTCGCTGGGCGGACTAATGAAAAACTGTTTTTT. This codes for CASSLGVAGRTNEKLFF. V is TRBV5-4 and J is TRBJ1-4, with D possibly TRBD1 on 5 matching bases. Germline V gene sequence: CDR1 SGHNT, CDR2 YYREEE (reference sequence). Trimming left V 2 bases short and J 2 bases short, with 16 bases between. CDR3 length: 17 residues.